The present TCR beta chain was sequenced within a study of OX40 agonist ivuxolimab in advanced cancers. Regarding the research as a whole: The costimulatory receptor OX40 (CD134) was targeted by ivuxolimab, a fully human IgG2 agonistic monoclonal antibody. The point of sequencing TCRbeta in the periphery was to test whether ivuxolimab changed TCR sequence diversity and drove clonal T-cell expansion. Three dose-escalation patients achieved partial responses, one with hepatocellular carcinoma and two with cutaneous melanoma. Patients were allowed to have had prior anti-PD-1, anti-PD-L1 or anti-CTLA-4 therapy, and 40% of the dose-escalation patients had previously received checkpoint inhibitors. Among the roughly 50 dose-escalation patients, 19 had hepatocellular carcinoma, roughly 15 melanoma, 9 renal cell carcinoma and 9 head and neck cancer. Intravenous ivuxolimab was administered to patients every 2 weeks at six dose levels: 0.01, 0.1, 0.3, 1.5, 3 and 10 mg/kg. A male proportion of 75% to 85% and a mean age of around 60 years, ranging from about 23 to 79, were recorded for the dose-escalation cohort. The paper reports the monotherapy dose-escalation portion (N ≈ 52 patients) of the phase I ivuxolimab trial.

To sequence the TCRbeta CDR3 region, genomic DNA was isolated from the sorted cells. The immunoSEQ Assay was used to sequence the TCRbeta CDR3 regions. The immuneACCESS repertoire file appears here via TCRdb, limited to in-frame rearrangements. These files lack a portion of the clones; in checked studies, under half of the deficit traces to unresolved V genes, and the cause of the others is not known. Across this sample there are more than 50,000 clones, with about 87% seen only once. Clones ranked in the top ten supply under 2% of the sample. With regard to this clone: It has no known antigen specificity. No clone much larger than this one lies a single base away; base qualities are absent.

Patients with a history of autoimmune disease or receiving systemic immunosuppression were excluded from the trial. Peripheral blood for TCR sequencing was drawn from every dose cohort at baseline, at cycle 4 day 1 and at cycle 7 day 1. The samples were taken from a phase I, first-in-human, multicenter, open-label dose-escalation trial of ivuxolimab. The trial enrolled adults with locally advanced or metastatic head and neck squamous cell, hepatocellular, melanoma or renal cell carcinoma. Before TCR sequencing, CD4+ T cells and CD8+ T cells from peripheral blood were sorted into separate populations. Results the study describes overall, beyond this receptor: After ivuxolimab, CD8+ T cells had more expanded clones than CD4+ T cells on average. Low levels of normalized T-cell clonal expansion were also seen in some patients who did not respond. At doses of 0.1 to 3.0 mg/kg, clonal expansion of both CD4+ and CD8+ blood T cells was observed from baseline to week 6. The antigen specificity of the peripheral T cells that underwent clonal expansion was not determined. Partial responders in the 0.1-3.0 mg/kg groups had among the lowest normalized peripheral clonal expansion, especially among CD8+ T cells.

The germline V gene sets CDR1 to MNHNS and CDR2 to SASEGT. CDR3 length: 16 amino acids, cysteine to phenylalanine. Just CDR3 DNA is preserved here, 48 bases in frame from base 1. V sheds 3 bases and J sheds 4 bases, leaving 18 bases between their ends. This receptor chain uses TRBV6-1 and TRBJ1-1, with a weak D call of TRBD1 (6 bases match). The TCR was taken from an adult with an advanced solid tumor such as melanoma, head and neck, liver or kidney cancer. The input for sequencing was CD4+ or CD8+ T cells sorted from blood, taken in a trial of the OX40 agonist ivuxolimab. The nucleotide sequence is TGTGCCAGCAGTGAGCGGGCGGGGGGCCAGTTCACTGAAGCTTTCTTT. Its translation is CASSERAGGQFTEAFF.